The 16 T cell receptor beta chains listed next were all sequenced from one sample in a study of cytotoxic CD8 clonotypes in ibrutinib-treated CLL. Produced via immunoSEQ multiplex PCR; TCRdb's table is partial and in-frame only. The sample records 45,000 or so clones, more than 60% being singletons. Sequencing was performed on PBMCs, taken after 12 months of ibrutinib treatment. The receptors here all came from a human donor with chronic lymphocytic leukemia.

In its sample, this clone was seen a few times. The chain recombines TRBV19 with TRBJ2-1, with 8 positions matching TRBD1. The germline V gene has CDR1 LNHDA and CDR2 SQIVND (reference sequence). Trimming at V came to 6 bases and at J to 0 bases, leaving 4 bases not matched to a gene. The CDR3 is made up of 15 amino acids. CDR3 DNA: TGTGCCAGTAGGGGGGACAGGAGCTCCTACAATGAGCAGTTCTTC. As protein: CASRGDRSSYNEQFF.

The V and J genes are TRBV19 and TRBJ2-1, with 15 bases aligning to TRBD2. V gave up 3 bases and J gave up 1 base; unmatched junction bases: 4. This CDR3 is 18 amino acids long. The germline CDR1 and CDR2 sequences are LNHDA and SQIVND (reference sequence). The CDR3 nucleotides read TGTGCCAGTAGTATCCAAGGGACTAGCGGGAGGTCCTACAATGAGCAGTTCTTC. It translates to CASSIQGTSGRSYNEQFF.

This sequence joins TRBV29-1 and TRBJ2-2; D unresolved. The V gene's germline CDR1 is SQVTM and CDR2 ANQGSEA. Deletions cut 4 bases from V and 0 bases from J, with 3 bases between. There are 12 residues in the CDR3. The CDR3 DNA sequence: TGCAGCGTTGCACCGAACACCGGGGAGCTGTTTTTT. Protein sequence: CSVAPNTGELFF.

This clone was counted between two and nine times. The J gene is TRBJ1-2, the V gene TRBV10-3, with 9 bases lining up with TRBD1. Germline V gives CDR1 ENHRY, CDR2 SYGVKD. CDR3 length: 14 residues. V lost 6 bases to trimming and J lost 8 bases; unmatched junction nucleotides: 10. CDR3 sequence: CAISGRDRVGGYTF. Written as DNA, the CDR3 is TGTGCCATCAGCGGCCGGGACAGGGTAGGAGGCTACACCTTC.

The chain is built from TRBV2 and TRBJ1-1, with D possibly matching TRBD1 (6 bases). With 6 bases removed from V and 4 bases from J, the gap between germline ends came to 12 bases. CDR1 SNHLY and CDR2 FYNNEI come from the germline V gene. The CDR3 extends over 13 amino acids. The CDR3 spells CASRYRDSTEAFF. CDR3 DNA sequence: TGTGCCAGCAGATACAGGGATTCCACTGAAGCTTTCTTT.

The rearrangement links TRBV2 to TRBJ2-7, with 8 bases matching TRBD1. CDR3 length equals 17 residues. With 7 bases clipped from V and 2 bases from J, the junction kept 16 bases outside the gene matches. CDR1 SNHLY and CDR2 FYNNEI come from the germline V gene. This CDR3 is CASTVGVLGQDAYEQYF. The CDR3 DNA follows: TGTGCCAGCACCGTGGGTGTGTTGGGACAGGACGCCTACGAGCAGTACTTC.

J is TRBJ1-2 and V is TRBV27, with a weak D call TRBD1 (6 bases). This CDR3 is built from 13 residues. In germline, CDR1 is MNHEY, CDR2 SMNVEV (reference sequence). Between the trimmed V and J ends, which lost 8 bases and 9 bases, there was a span of 19 bases. The CDR3 protein is CASGEQGGSSYTF. The CDR3 region has the DNA TGTGCCAGCGGGGAACAGGGCGGCTCAAGCTACACCTTC.

The V gene is TRBV21-1, the J gene TRBJ1-4. TRBV21-1 is given as a pseudogene. The CDR3 loop spans 17 amino acids. CDR3 residues: CARAPRLTPVSREKLFF. The CDR3 nucleotides read TGTGCCAGAGCGCCGAGACTCACCCCAGTCTCCCGGGAAAAACTGTTTTTT.

The CDR3 loop reads CASNESGFNTEAFF. The CDR3 nucleotides read TGTGCCAGCAATGAGTCGGGCTTTAACACTGAAGCTTTCTTT. This chain connects TRBV28 to TRBJ1-1; D unresolved. V dropped 7 bases and J dropped 2 bases, with 14 bases sitting between them. The CDR3 runs to 14 residues. The germline CDR1 and CDR2 sequences are MDHEN and SYDVKM.

The count of this clone is one. This chain connects TRBV6-5 to TRBJ1-5, with 9 nucleotides matching TRBD1. Germline assignment: CDR1 MNHEY and CDR2 SVGAGI. Germline trimming cut 4 bases from V and 6 bases from J; bases unmatched to any gene: 7. There are 15 residues in the CDR3. Written as DNA, the CDR3 is TGTGCCAGCAGTTGGACCGGGACAGGGATTCAGCCCCAGCATTTT. It codes for CASSWTGTGIQPQHF.

This chain links TRBV10-3 with TRBJ1-1; D is ambiguous. V dropped 4 bases and J dropped 8 bases, with 17 bases sitting between them. This CDR3 spans 14 amino acids. CDR1 and CDR2 (germline): ENHRY, SYGVKD. CDR3 bases: TGTGCCATCAGTGTTGGCACCGCGGCATCCGAAGCTTTCTTT. It translates to CAISVGTAASEAFF.

The chain has TRBV10-3 and TRBJ2-7; no clear D. The V end was cut by 2 bases, the J end by 5 bases, with 4 bases between. Per the germline V gene, CDR1 is ENHRY and CDR2 is SYGVKD. The CDR3 extends over 11 amino acids. CDR3 region: CAISELNEQYF. Here the CDR3 DNA reads TGTGCCATCAGTGAGCTGAACGAGCAGTACTTC.

This chain uses TRBV11-3 with TRBJ2-7, with no clear D. Germline CDR1 SGHNT, CDR2 YENEEA. Trimming took off 1 base at V and 2 bases at J, with 6 bases between the two ends. The CDR3 spans 13 residues. The CDR3 sequence: CASSLGSAYEQYF. The CDR3, as DNA: TGTGCCAGCAGCTTAGGGTCGGCCTACGAGCAGTACTTC.

V and J are TRBV7-2 and TRBJ2-7; 10 nucleotides align to TRBD2. In germline, CDR1 is SGHTA, CDR2 FQGNSA. After removal of 0 bases from V and 5 bases from J, the junction contained 4 bases not matched to a gene. This CDR3 contains 15 residues. The CDR3 region has the DNA TGTGCCAGCAGCTTAGCTAGCGGGAGGTCTAACGAGCAGTACTTC. Protein: CASSLASGRSNEQYF.

This rearrangement joins TRBV9 to TRBJ2-7, with a weak D call TRBD2 (6 bases). This CDR3 has 12 amino acids. In germline, CDR1 is SGDLS, CDR2 YYNGEE. With 7 bases removed from V and 0 bases from J, the gap between germline ends came to 8 bases. The CDR3: CASRESSYEQYF. CDR3 sequence (DNA): TGTGCCAGCCGGGAGAGCTCCTACGAGCAGTACTTC.

The chain links TRBV27 to TRBJ2-5; the match to TRBD1 covers 8 bases. V dropped 6 bases and J dropped 5; count of bases not matched to a gene: 11. Germline V lookup: CDR1 MNHEY, CDR2 SMNVEV (reference sequence). The length of the CDR3 is 15 residues. CDR3 bases: TGTGCCAGCAGCCCCCGTGGACAGGGCTGGGAGACCCAGTACTTC. Residues: CASSPRGQGWETQYF.